This T cell receptor (beta chain) appears in the sequencing data of a study of control samples from healthy donors and cancer patients. Remarks on this clone: This same CDR3 is encoded by further DNA sequences in the sample.

The table came from immunoSEQ multiplex PCR; TCRdb's copy has only in-frame clones and leaves some out. The top ten clones hold over 15% of a sample with fewer than 110,000 clones, 75% to 90% of them seen once. Germline V gene sequence: CDR1 MGHRA, CDR2 YSYEKL. V lost 0 bases to trimming and J lost 6 bases, with 5 bases between them. This CDR3 is 13 amino acids long. The source is a man aged 55 to 70 with lung cancer. The sequencing input was PBMCs. This chain links TRBV4-1 with TRBJ2-2, with D hard to call. CDR3 protein: CASSQDRAGELFF. DNA of the CDR3: TGCGCCAGCAGCCAAGATAGGGCCGGGGAGCTGTTTTTT.